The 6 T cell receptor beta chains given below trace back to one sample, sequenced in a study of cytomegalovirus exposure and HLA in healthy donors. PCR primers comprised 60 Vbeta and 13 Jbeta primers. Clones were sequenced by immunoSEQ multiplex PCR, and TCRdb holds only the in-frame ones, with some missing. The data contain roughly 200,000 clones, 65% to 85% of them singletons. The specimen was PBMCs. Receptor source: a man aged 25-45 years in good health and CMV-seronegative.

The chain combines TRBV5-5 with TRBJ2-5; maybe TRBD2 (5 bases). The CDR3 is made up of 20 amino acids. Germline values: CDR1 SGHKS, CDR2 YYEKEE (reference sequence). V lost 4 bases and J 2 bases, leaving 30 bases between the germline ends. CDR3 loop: CASSHPVTRAFLSKQETQYF. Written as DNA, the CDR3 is TGTGCCAGCAGCCATCCCGTAACTAGGGCCTTCTTGTCTAAACAAGAGACCCAGTACTTC.

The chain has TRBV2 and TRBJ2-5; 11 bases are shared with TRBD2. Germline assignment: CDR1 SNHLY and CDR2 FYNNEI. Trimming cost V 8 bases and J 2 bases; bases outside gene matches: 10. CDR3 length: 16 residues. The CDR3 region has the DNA TGTGCCAGCGGAGGGGCTAGCGGGGGGTGGCAAGAGACCCAGTACTTC. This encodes CASGGASGGWQETQYF.

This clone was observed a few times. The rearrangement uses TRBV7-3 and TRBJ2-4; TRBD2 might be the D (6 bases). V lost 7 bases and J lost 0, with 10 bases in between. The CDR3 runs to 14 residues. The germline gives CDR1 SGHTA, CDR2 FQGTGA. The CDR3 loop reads CASIKGLAKNIQYF. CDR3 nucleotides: TGTGCCAGCATCAAGGGACTAGCCAAAAACATTCAGTACTTC.

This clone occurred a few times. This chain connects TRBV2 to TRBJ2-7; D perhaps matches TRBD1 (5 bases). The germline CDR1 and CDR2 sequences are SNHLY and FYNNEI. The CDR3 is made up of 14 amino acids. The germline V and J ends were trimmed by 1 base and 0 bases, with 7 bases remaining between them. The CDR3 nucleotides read TGTGCCAGCAGTGAAGACAGGATCTCCTACGAGCAGTACTTC. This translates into CASSEDRISYEQYF.

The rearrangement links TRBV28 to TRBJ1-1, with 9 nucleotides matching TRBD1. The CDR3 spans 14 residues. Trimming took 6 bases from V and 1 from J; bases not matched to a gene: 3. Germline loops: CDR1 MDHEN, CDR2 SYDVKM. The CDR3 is CASSWTGENTEAFF. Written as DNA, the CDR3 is TGTGCCAGCAGCTGGACAGGGGAGAACACTGAAGCTTTCTTT.

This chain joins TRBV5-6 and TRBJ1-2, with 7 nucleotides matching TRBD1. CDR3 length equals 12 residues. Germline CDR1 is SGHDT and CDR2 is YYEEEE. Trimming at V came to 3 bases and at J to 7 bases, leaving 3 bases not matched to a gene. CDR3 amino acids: CASSSGGPGYTF. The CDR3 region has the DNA TGTGCCAGCAGCTCAGGGGGACCTGGCTACACCTTC.